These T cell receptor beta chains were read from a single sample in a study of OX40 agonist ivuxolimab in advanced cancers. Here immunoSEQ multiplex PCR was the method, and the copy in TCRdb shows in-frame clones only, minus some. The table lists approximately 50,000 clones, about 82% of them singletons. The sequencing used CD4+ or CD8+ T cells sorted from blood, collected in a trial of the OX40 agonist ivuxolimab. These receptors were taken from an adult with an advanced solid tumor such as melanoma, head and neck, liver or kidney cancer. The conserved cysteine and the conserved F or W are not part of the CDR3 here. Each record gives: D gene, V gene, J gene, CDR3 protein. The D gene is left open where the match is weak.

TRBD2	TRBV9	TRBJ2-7	ASSVAGAGTYEQY
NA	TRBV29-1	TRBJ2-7	SVEVVATGEQY
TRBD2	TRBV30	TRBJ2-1	AGTSGRAVEQF
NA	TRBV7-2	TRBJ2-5	ASSSQGGETQY
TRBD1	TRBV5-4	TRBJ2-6	ASSQGQGGTNVLT
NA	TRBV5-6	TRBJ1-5	ASSSRLGVNQPQH
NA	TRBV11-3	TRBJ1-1	ASSLGFGTAF
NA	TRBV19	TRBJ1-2	ASTPLGAYGYT
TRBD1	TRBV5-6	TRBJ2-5	ASSSLGTGEETQY
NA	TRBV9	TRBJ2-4	ASSVAGYVDIQY
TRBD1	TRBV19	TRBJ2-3	ATHRGQGTQDTQY
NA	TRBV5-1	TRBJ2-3	ASSLALGSTDTQY
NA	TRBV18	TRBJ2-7	ASSPRQVVEQY
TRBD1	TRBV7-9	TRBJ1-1	ASVRTGSNTEAF
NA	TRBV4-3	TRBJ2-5	ASSQSQQGTQY
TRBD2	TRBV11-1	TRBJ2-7	ASSLAGGPYEQY
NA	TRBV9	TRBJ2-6	ASSSYGWANVLT
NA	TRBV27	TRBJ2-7	ASSFDSGTPYEQY
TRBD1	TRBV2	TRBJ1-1	ASRETGGAEAF
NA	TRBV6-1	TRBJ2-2	ASSEFGREIAGELF
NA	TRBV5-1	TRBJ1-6	ASSLNLDSSPLH
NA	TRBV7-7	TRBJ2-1	ASSLGGSYNEQF
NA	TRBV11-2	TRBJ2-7	ASSRRRSGVYEQY
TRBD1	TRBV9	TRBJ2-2	ASSVEGYRTGRPPRELF
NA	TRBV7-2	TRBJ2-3	ASSLKRTTDTQY
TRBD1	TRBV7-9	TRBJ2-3	ASSERQGTDTQY
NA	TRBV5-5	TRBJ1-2	ASSPSTGFGYT
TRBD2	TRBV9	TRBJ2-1	ASSVSSGDNEQF
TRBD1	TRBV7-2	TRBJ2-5	ASSTQGIGQETQY
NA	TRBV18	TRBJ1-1	ASSGTRNTEAF
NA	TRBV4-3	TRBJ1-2	ASSQVMGYGYT
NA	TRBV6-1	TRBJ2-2	ASSEAGRGSWSGELF
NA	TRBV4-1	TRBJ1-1	ASSRRTEVPTEAF
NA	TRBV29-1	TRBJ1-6	SVKVNLNSPLH
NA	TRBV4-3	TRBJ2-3	ASSQDRATDTQY
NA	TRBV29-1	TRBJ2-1	SVGGQSLSSYNEQF
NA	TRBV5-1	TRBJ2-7	ASSLRQGYEQY
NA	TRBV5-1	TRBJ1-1	ASSLVKGP
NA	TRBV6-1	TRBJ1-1	ASSKEGMNTEAF
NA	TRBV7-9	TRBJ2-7	ASRGRHEQY
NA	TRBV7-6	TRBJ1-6	ASSLVADSPLH
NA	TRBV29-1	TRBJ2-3	SVAQDRTTY
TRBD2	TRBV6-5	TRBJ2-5	ASSSDSGGGAETQY
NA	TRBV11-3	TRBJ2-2	ASSVRLGPRTGELF
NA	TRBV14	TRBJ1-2	ASSPHGGQAGGYT
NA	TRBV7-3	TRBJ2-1	ASSLGGATYNEQF
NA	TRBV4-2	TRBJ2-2	ASSQAVENTGELF
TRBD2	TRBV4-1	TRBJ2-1	ASRRGLAGDWRNEQF
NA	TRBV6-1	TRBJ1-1	ASSGVNTEAF
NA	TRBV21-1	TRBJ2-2	ASTKRPLAGVRTGELF
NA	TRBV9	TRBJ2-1	ASSPGWPTNNEQF
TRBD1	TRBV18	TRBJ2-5	ASSPQGTGGSETQY
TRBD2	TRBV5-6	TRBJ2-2	ASSRLAGGTGELF